These 16 T cell receptor beta chains came from one sample sequenced in a study of OX40 agonist ivuxolimab in advanced cancers. TCRdb's table, derived via immunoSEQ multiplex PCR, lists solely in-frame clones and lacks some. The sample includes under 25,000 clones, 79% of them seen just once. The sample in question was CD4+ or CD8+ T cells sorted from blood, obtained in a trial of the OX40 agonist ivuxolimab. The receptors were gathered from an adult with an advanced solid tumor such as melanoma, head and neck, liver or kidney cancer.

The genes are TRBV4-1 and TRBJ2-1, with TRBD2 matching over 11 bases. With V trimmed by 1 base and J by 0 bases, 11 bases remained unmatched. CDR3 size: 20 residues. Per the germline V gene, CDR1 is MGHRA and CDR2 is YSYEKL. In DNA, the CDR3 is TGCGCCAGCAGCCAAGTCGGGTCTAGCGGGGGGTTGGGCTCCTACAATGAGCAGTTCTTC. Its protein is CASSQVGSSGGLGSYNEQFF.

V gene TRBV4-1 combines with J gene TRBJ1-2; tentatively, D is TRBD1 (6 bases). CDR1 is MGHRA and CDR2 is YSYEKL in the germline V gene. Trimming stripped 4 bases from V and 0 bases from J, with 12 bases between. The CDR3 spans 15 residues. The CDR3 protein is CASSPIGTTNYGYTF. The CDR3 coding sequence is TGCGCCAGCAGCCCGATCGGGACAACTAACTATGGCTACACCTTC.

The CDR3 region has the DNA TGCGCCAGCAGCCAAGCTCCGGAAGGAGGAAATTCACCCCTCCACTTT. Its translation is CASSQAPEGGNSPLHF. The V and J genes are TRBV4-3 and TRBJ1-6; D unclear. CDR3 length: 16 residues. Germline values: CDR1 LGHNA, CDR2 YSLEER. Trimming stripped 1 base from V and 7 bases from J, with 14 bases between.

Concerning this clone: Other DNA sequences in the same sample also yield this CDR3. V and J are TRBV4-1 and TRBJ2-7; possibly TRBD1 or TRBD2 for D (5 bases each). Germline loops: CDR1 MGHRA, CDR2 YSYEKL. V shed 3 bases and J shed 7 bases, with 10 bases lying between them. The CDR3 is 12 amino acids. The CDR3 is CASSQGPGEQYF. The CDR3 DNA reads as TGCGCCAGCAGCCAGGGACCTGGTGAGCAGTACTTC.

The V call is TRBV18, the J call TRBJ1-4; the match to TRBD1 covers 7 bases. The V and J ends lost 3 bases and 5 bases, in that order; junction bases with no gene match: 3. The length of the CDR3 is 14 residues. Looked up from germline, CDR1 is KGHSH and CDR2 is LQKENI. The CDR3 spells CASSPGTDNEKLFF. For the CDR3, the DNA is TGTGCCAGCTCACCCGGGACAGACAATGAAAAACTGTTTTTT.

The chain couples TRBV30 to TRBJ1-5; D remains unclear. The CDR3 is 15 residues long. V lost 3 bases and J 3 bases, leaving 15 bases between the germline ends. CDR1 is GTSNPN, CDR2 SVGIG, per germline (reference sequence). CDR3 nucleotides: TGTGCCTGGAGAAGGGCAGAAGAGCTCAATCAGCCCCAGCATTTT. Encoded protein: CAWRRAEELNQPQHF.

V is TRBV7-9 and J is TRBJ2-5, with D maybe TRBD1 (6 bases). Trimming stripped 8 bases from V and 3 bases from J, with 22 bases between. Germline CDR1 reads SEHNR; CDR2 reads FQNEAQ (reference sequence). The CDR3 has 16 residues. This CDR3 is CASRGLAETGKETQYF. The DNA for the CDR3 is TGTGCCAGCCGAGGTCTAGCAGAAACAGGGAAAGAGACCCAGTACTTC.

The chain recombines TRBV9 with TRBJ2-3; D may be TRBD1 (8 bases). With 4 bases removed from V and 5 bases from J, the gap between germline ends came to 17 bases. CDR1 and CDR2 (germline): SGDLS, YYNGEE. This CDR3 has 15 residues. The CDR3 protein is CASSPTGGGRDTQYF. CDR3 nucleotide sequence: TGTGCCAGCAGCCCTACAGGGGGGGGGAGAGATACGCAGTATTTT.

The CDR3 DNA is TGTGCCAGCAGCCCCACCTGGGGCGGGGAGACCCAGTACTTC. Translated: CASSPTWGGETQYF. This sequence joins TRBV13 and TRBJ2-5, with D possibly being TRBD1 or TRBD2 (5 bases each). V lost 5 bases to trimming and J lost 5 bases, with 15 bases between them. Germline CDR1 and CDR2: PRHDT and FYEKMQ (reference sequence). The CDR3 is 14 residues long.

The chain recombines TRBV7-9 with TRBJ1-2, with D unclear. The CDR3 runs to 14 residues. Trimming cost V 1 base and J 8 bases, with 14 bases left between them. Germline V CDR1 and CDR2: SEHNR, FQNEAQ (reference sequence). The CDR3 bases are TGTGCCAGCAGCTTAGGGCCCACTTCCGAAGGCTACACCTTC. It codes for CASSLGPTSEGYTF.

J is TRBJ2-1 and V is TRBV7-6; D is possibly TRBD1 (6 bases). The germline CDR1 and CDR2 sequences are SGHVS and FNYEAQ. V lost 1 base and J 3 bases, leaving 16 bases between the germline ends. The CDR3 loop spans 17 amino acids. The CDR3 is CASSLGTQGTGYNEQFF. CDR3 DNA sequence: TGTGCCAGCAGCTTAGGGACACAGGGTACCGGCTACAATGAGCAGTTCTTC.

V usage is TRBV14 and J usage is TRBJ2-5; D is unresolved. Germline V lookup: CDR1 SGHDN, CDR2 FVKESK. The CDR3 runs 15 residues. Trimming cost V 0 bases and J 9 bases, with 17 bases left between them. The CDR3 nucleotides are TGTGCCAGCAGCCAAGATAGTACCTCTTGGTGGGCCCAGTACTTC. This gives the protein CASSQDSTSWWAQYF.

This clone has only one observation. The junction shows a germline mismatch at one end, possibly a read error. The V gene is TRBV5-1, the J gene TRBJ2-5; possibly TRBD1 or TRBD2 for D (6 bases each). CDR1 SGHRS and CDR2 YFSETQ come from the germline V gene. The CDR3 runs 14 residues. CDR3 nucleotide sequence: TGCGCCAGCAGCTTAACAGGGCCGGGGGAGGAGACGCACTTC. Translation gives CASSLTGPGEETHF. Variable domain in full (rest from reference TRBV5-1 and TRBJ2-5): KAGVTQTPRYLIKTRGQQVTLSCSPISGHRSVSWYQQTPGQGLQFLFEYFSETQRNKGNFPGRFSGRQFSNSRSEMNVSTLELGDSALYLCASSLTGPGEETHFGPGTRLLVL.

This clone was seen only once. The chain employs TRBV5-6 and TRBJ1-5, with D uncertain. V was clipped by 2 bases and J by 9 bases, with 12 bases between them. This CDR3 has 13 residues. Germline-derived CDR1 and CDR2 are SGHDT and YYEEEE. The CDR3 nucleotides are TGTGCCAGCAGCTTTGGAAGGCTTGGGCCCCAGCATTTT. It encodes CASSFGRLGPQHF.

This clone was recorded once. This chain uses TRBV4-3 with TRBJ1-1; D might be TRBD1 (5 bases). The CDR3 is made up of 15 amino acids. Germline V gene lookup returns CDR1 LGHNA and CDR2 YSLEER. V lost 3 bases to trimming and J lost 8 bases, with 19 bases between them. The CDR3 DNA is TGCGCCAGCAGCCACTATTACAGCGATGGGGGGGAAGCTTTCTTT. This sequence encodes CASSHYYSDGGEAFF.

The CDR3, as DNA: TGTGCCAGCAGCTTAGTAGGGGTGGGTTGGGAGTCCTACGAGCAGTACTTC. Translation gives CASSLVGVGWESYEQYF. The V and J genes are TRBV7-6 and TRBJ2-7; perhaps D is TRBD1 or TRBD2 (5 bases each). The CDR3 runs to 17 residues. The ends were cut back, 1 base at V and 1 base at J, with 17 bases in the middle. Germline V gene lookup returns CDR1 SGHVS and CDR2 FNYEAQ.